Sequencing of this T cell receptor beta chain was carried out in a study of cytotoxic CD8 clonotypes in ibrutinib-treated CLL. Clones were read by immunoSEQ multiplex PCR, and TCRdb kept only the in-frame ones, dropping some. Altogether under 200,000 clones are present, roughly four fifths being singletons, with the ten largest covering 3.5% to 5.5%. The clonotype comes from a human donor with chronic lymphocytic leukemia. Here the sequenced sample was PBMCs, taken after 24 months of ibrutinib treatment.

CDR3 protein: CASRRGAATNTGELFF. The CDR3 coding sequence is TGTGCCAGCAGAAGAGGGGCGGCTACGAACACCGGGGAGCTGTTTTTT. The chain uses TRBV2 and TRBJ2-2; D is possibly TRBD1 or TRBD2 (5 bases each). CDR3 length equals 16 residues. V dropped 6 bases and J dropped 0 bases, with 14 bases sitting between them. The germline V gene encodes CDR1 SNHLY and CDR2 FYNNEI.